The following is a T cell receptor (beta chain) sequence with its context. Being one base from a much bigger clone, this may be a read error. The V gene lost 0 bases and the J gene lost 9 bases, with 18 bases spanning the gap. The CDR3 sequence is 15 residues long. Germline V gives CDR1 DFQATT, CDR2 SNEGSKA (reference sequence). This sample stems from a study of tumor and adjacent non-tumor tissue in lung cancer. TCRbeta libraries were built with three rounds of nested PCR, modified from ARM-PCR. A single record per CDR3 protein comes from TCRdb applying MiXCR to the multiplex PCR reads. The sample holds about 85,000 distinct CDR3 sequences, about 61% seen once. No cell sorting was done before RNA was extracted from the tissue.

The sequenced material came from lung tumor tissue. The genes are TRBV20-1 and TRBJ2-1; TRBD2 is a possible D gene (6 bases). The sequence derives from a man aged 65 to 79 with non-small cell lung cancer. CDR3 sequence: CSARDLVVGGSEQFF. CDR3 nucleotide sequence: TGCAGTGCTAGAGATTTGGTAGTGGGAGGATCTGAGCAGTTCTTC.